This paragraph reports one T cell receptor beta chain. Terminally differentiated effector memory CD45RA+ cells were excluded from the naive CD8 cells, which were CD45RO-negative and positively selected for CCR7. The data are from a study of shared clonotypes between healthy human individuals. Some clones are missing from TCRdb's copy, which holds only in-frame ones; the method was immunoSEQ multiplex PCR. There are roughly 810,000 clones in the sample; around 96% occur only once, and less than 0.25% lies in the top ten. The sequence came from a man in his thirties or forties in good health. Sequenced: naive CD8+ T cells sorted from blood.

The CDR3, as DNA: TGTGCCAGCAATGGGCGGGACCCGACAGCCAATGAGCAGTTCTTC. Protein product: CASNGRDPTANEQFF. The chain links TRBV27 to TRBJ2-1, with a tentative D call TRBD2 (6 bases). Trimming cost V 7 bases and J 6 bases, with 19 bases left between them. The length of the CDR3 is 15 residues. Germline V gene sequence: CDR1 MNHEY, CDR2 SMNVEV (reference sequence).